Listed here are 10 T cell receptor beta chains from one sample, sequenced in a study of blood T cell repertoires in COVID-19. The assay was immunoSEQ multiplex PCR, and TCRdb's table has in-frame clones only and misses some. This table has about 190,000 clones, over 70% appearing once. The source material was peripheral blood. The receptor set was obtained from a man between 60 and 75 years old with active or convalescent COVID-19.

This clone was detected a few times. CDR3 nucleotides: TGTGCCTCGGGAAGCGGGGCACACTTACCCCAGGGGCAGTACTTC. Translation: CASGSGAHLPQGQYF. The V call is TRBV2, the J call TRBJ2-7, with 7 positions matching TRBD2. Germline lookup yields CDR1 SNHLY and CDR2 FYNNEI. Trimming at V came to 11 bases and at J to 9 bases, leaving 22 bases not matched to a gene. The CDR3 runs 15 residues.

This clone turned up a few times. The chain couples TRBV14 to TRBJ1-1, with TRBD1 identical over 12 bases. V was clipped by 1 base and J by 5 bases; unmatched bases: 5. Per germline, CDR1 SGHDN and CDR2 FVKESK. The CDR3 sequence is 16 residues long. This chain's CDR3 is CASSQAGTGGGTEAFF. The CDR3 bases are TGTGCCAGCAGCCAAGCGGGGACAGGGGGCGGGACTGAAGCTTTCTTT. Variable domain in full (rest from reference TRBV14 and TRBJ1-1): EAGVTQFPSHSVIEKGQTVTLRCDPISGHDNLYWYRRVMGKEIKFLLHFVKESKQDESGMPNNRFLAERTGGTYSTLKVQPAELEDSGVYFCASSQAGTGGGTEAFFGQGTRLTVV.

The DNA of the CDR3 is TGTGCCAGTATCCCTAGAGTGGGTTCGAGCCTGTGGACTGAAGCTTTCTTT. Translating it yields CASIPRVGSSLWTEAFF. The chain uses TRBV19 and TRBJ1-1; the D is unclear. Germline values: CDR1 LNHDA, CDR2 SQIVND (reference sequence). Trimming removed 7 bases from V and 5 bases from J, with 26 bases in between. The CDR3 runs to 17 residues.

This sequence joins TRBV7-9 and TRBJ1-1; unclear D gene. Trimming stripped 1 base from V and 8 bases from J, with 11 bases between. Germline CDR1 SEHNR, CDR2 FQNEAQ (reference sequence). The CDR3 consists of 13 residues. For the CDR3, the DNA is TGTGCCAGCAGCTTAGAAGCGGGCGGAGAAGCTTTCTTT. Translated, it gives CASSLEAGGEAFF.

The chain has TRBV7-3 and TRBJ2-7; D is uncertain. The CDR3 runs 14 residues. Germline V gene lookup returns CDR1 SGHTA and CDR2 FQGTGA. V lost 2 bases and J lost 0, with 8 bases in between. CDR3 coding DNA: TGTGCCAGCAGCTTACTTCCAGTCTCCTACGAGCAGTACTTC. It yields the protein CASSLLPVSYEQYF.

This CDR3 reads CASTPGVGTSGYEQYF. The CDR3 bases are TGTGCCAGCACCCCCGGGGTGGGAACTAGCGGTTACGAGCAGTACTTC. V gene TRBV11-2 combines with J gene TRBJ2-7; 8 positions agree with TRBD2. CDR3 length: 16 amino acids. Germline V lookup: CDR1 SGHAT, CDR2 FQNNGV. Trimming at V came to 7 bases and at J to 4 bases, leaving 15 bases not matched to a gene.

This chain's CDR3 is CASSIRGLAAYNEQFF. CDR3 bases: TGTGCCAGTAGTATCAGGGGACTAGCTGCATACAATGAGCAGTTCTTC. The chain combines TRBV19 with TRBJ2-1; TRBD2 aligns across 9 bases. With 3 bases clipped from V and 4 bases from J, the junction kept 7 bases outside the gene matches. CDR3 size: 16 residues. Germline values: CDR1 LNHDA, CDR2 SQIVND (reference sequence).

The chain uses TRBV29-1 and TRBJ2-1; 9 nucleotides line up with TRBD1. Germline V gives CDR1 SQVTM, CDR2 ANQGSEA. After removal of 6 bases from V and 5 bases from J, the junction contained 8 bases not matched to a gene. The CDR3 totals 14 residues. The CDR3 coding sequence is TGCAGCGTCCTCAGGGACAGGGCGAACAATGAGCAGTTCTTC. Translated: CSVLRDRANNEQFF.

V usage is TRBV15 and J usage is TRBJ2-5; tentative D call: TRBD2 (5 bases). Germline loops: CDR1 LNHNV, CDR2 YYDKDF (reference sequence). V dropped 7 bases and J dropped 4 bases, with 16 bases sitting between them. The CDR3 has 14 amino acids. Here the CDR3 DNA reads TGTGCCACCACTAGAGGAGGTACCGGAGAGACCCAGTACTTC. It encodes CATTRGGTGETQYF. Together with reference TRBV15 and TRBJ2-5, the CDR3 gives the full variable domain: DAMVIQNPRYQVTQFGKPVTLSCSQTLNHNVMYWYQQKSSQAPKLLFHYYDKDFNNEADTPDNFQSRRPNTSFCFLDIRSPGLGDTAMYLCATTRGGTGETQYFGPGTRLLVL.

This rearrangement joins TRBV2 to TRBJ2-1; possible D gene TRBD1, 6 bases. The CDR3 consists of 13 residues. V gave up 6 bases and J gave up 1 base, with 7 bases separating them. Germline V CDR1 and CDR2: SNHLY, FYNNEI. CDR3 in DNA: TGTGCCAGCAGAGGGGGATCCTACAATGAGCAGTTCTTC. Protein product: CASRGGSYNEQFF.